This is a list of T cell receptor beta chains from one sample in a study of T cells after posttransplantation cyclophosphamide. Sequenced by immunoSEQ multiplex PCR; TCRdb stores in-frame clones only, minus some. This sample yields 15,000 to 20,000 clones, of which roughly 85% are seen a single time; approximately 30% belongs to the top ten. The specimen comprised PBMCs, sampled after allogeneic stem cell transplant with calcineurin inhibitor and methotrexate. The receptors originated from a female patient aged 18-29 years who received an allogeneic stem cell transplant from an unrelated donor, was CMV-positive, and had acute and chronic GVHD. Some T cells may originate from the graft donor. CDR3s include the opening cysteine and the closing phenylalanine or tryptophan. The order of the fields is clone size, J gene, V gene, D gene, CDR3 DNA, CDR3 protein. A D gene is named only where the DNA matches it firmly. The size entry is marked missing in some rows and otherwise reads once, few, many or a size class.

>once|TRBJ2-7|TRBV2|.
TGTGCCAGCATGGGGGGAGTTTTAACCTACGAGCAGTACTTC
CASMGGVLTYEQYF
>.|TRBJ1-2|TRBV6-5|TRBD1
TGTGCCAGCACCCGGGGGTGGGGACAGGGCGTCTACACCTTC
CASTRGWGQGVYTF
>.|TRBJ2-7|TRBV19|TRBD1
TGTGCCAGTAGTATGGGGACAGGCTCCTACGAGCAGTACTTC
CASSMGTGSYEQYF
>.|TRBJ2-3|TRBV14|TRBD2
TGTGCCAGCAGCCAAGATTCTTCAGGGACTAGCGGGAGGGCGCGACGCACAGATACGCAGTATTTT
CASSQDSSGTSGRARRTDTQYF
>once|TRBJ1-2|TRBV15|.
TGTGCCACCAGCACCCGTGACAGCCTCCGGGCTGGCTACACCTTC
CATSTRDSLRAGYTF
>.|TRBJ2-1|TRBV5-1|TRBD2
TGCGCCAGCAGAGGGGGAGCGGGAGGGCTGAGCTCCTACAATGAGCAGTTCTTC
CASRGGAGGLSSYNEQFF
>.|TRBJ2-7|TRBV5-4|.
TGTGCCAGCAGCCTCCAGGGAAACTCCTACGAGCAGTACTTC
CASSLQGNSYEQYF
>.|TRBJ1-3|TRBV29-1|TRBD1
TGCAGCGTTGTTGGGAGGCGACAGGGTTTCACTGGAAACACCATATATTTT
CSVVGRRQGFTGNTIYF
>.|TRBJ1-4|TRBV30|TRBD1
TGTGCCTGGACTCAGACAGGGCCTAATGAAAAACTGTTTTTT
CAWTQTGPNEKLFF
>.|TRBJ2-7|TRBV19|TRBD2
TGTGCCAGTAGTCCCCGCGGGCTAGCGGGGAAGGTTTACGAGCAGTACTTC
CASSPRGLAGKVYEQYF
>.|TRBJ2-1|TRBV7-9|.
TGTGCCAGCAGCTTAGCGTCCAGGGTCGATGAGCAGTTCTTC
CASSLASRVDEQFF
>.|TRBJ2-2|TRBV10-1|.
TGCGCCAGCAGTGAGCGTCCCAACACCGGGGAGCTGTTTTTT
CASSERPNTGELFF
>.|TRBJ2-4|TRBV7-9|.
TGTGCCAGCAGCTTAAGCCTCGGGGAGCGCGCGGACATTCAGTACTTC
CASSLSLGERADIQYF
>.|TRBJ2-1|TRBV10-2|TRBD2
TGCGCCAGCAGTGAGTCGGGACTAGCGGCCTACAATGAGCAGTTCTTC
CASSESGLAAYNEQFF
>.|TRBJ2-5|TRBV9|.
TGTGCCAGCAGCCGGGACTGGTTCCAAGAGACCCAGTACTTC
CASSRDWFQETQYF
>.|TRBJ2-2|TRBV6-5|TRBD2
TGTGCCAGTCGCCAGACTAGCGGGGGCACCGGGGAGCTGTTTTTT
CASRQTSGGTGELFF
>.|TRBJ2-1|TRBV4-1|.
TGCGCCAGCAGCCACATAGCGGATAGCTCCTACAATGAGCAGTTCTTC
CASSHIADSSYNEQFF
>.|TRBJ2-1|TRBV6-1|TRBD1
TGTGCCAGCAGTGACGGAAGGACAGGGAGATACGGTGAGCAGTTCTTC
CASSDGRTGRYGEQFF
>.|TRBJ2-1|TRBV5-1|.
TGCGCCAGCAGCTTGGGGGCTAAGGGAGGAGGTGAGCAGTTCTTC
CASSLGAKGGGEQFF
>.|TRBJ1-1|TRBV6-6|.
TGTGCCAGCAGTCCCCAGTCAAACACTGAAGCTTTCTTT
CASSPQSNTEAFF